This T cell receptor (beta chain) was observed in a study of T cells in Graves' hyperthyroidism and ophthalmopathy. Exclusion of a patient resulted from uncontrolled infection, other autoimmune disease, pregnancy or lactation. In its sample, this clonotype was seen many times. Trimming pared 6 bases from V and 2 bases from J, leaving 13 bases between. Germline loops: CDR1 SQVTM, CDR2 ANQGSEA. This CDR3 spans 13 amino acids. Authors of the study amplified TCR beta CDR3 regions from RNA transcripts. The HTBI primer set was used in a first-round RT-PCR of the TCR CDR3. TCRdb re-derived calls from the multiplex PCR reads in MiXCR, one entry per CDR3 protein. Here the sample spans around 350,000 distinct CDR3 sequences, about a fifth being singletons.

The chain combines TRBV29-1 with TRBJ1-2; D is possibly TRBD1 (5 bases). The sequenced material came from blood. The clonotype was recovered from a woman between 18 and 30 years old with Graves' hyperthyroidism. In nucleotides, the CDR3 is TGCAGCGTCACAGGTACAGTCAACTATGGCTACACCTTC. Protein sequence: CSVTGTVNYGYTF.